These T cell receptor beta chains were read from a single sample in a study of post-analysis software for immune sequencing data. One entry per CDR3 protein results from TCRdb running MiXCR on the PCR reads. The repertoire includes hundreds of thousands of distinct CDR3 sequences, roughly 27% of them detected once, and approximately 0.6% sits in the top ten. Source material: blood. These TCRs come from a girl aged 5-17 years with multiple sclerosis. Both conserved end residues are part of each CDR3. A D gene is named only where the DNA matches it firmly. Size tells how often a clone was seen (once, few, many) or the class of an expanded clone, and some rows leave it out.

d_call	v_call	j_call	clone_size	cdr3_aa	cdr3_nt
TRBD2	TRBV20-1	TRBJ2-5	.	CSARPSGSWETQYF	TGCAGTGCTAGACCCAGCGGGAGTTGGGAGACCCAGTACTTC
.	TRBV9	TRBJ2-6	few	CASSQQGPARGANVLTF	TGTGCCAGCAGCCAGCAGGGACCTGCGAGAGGGGCCAACGTCCTGACTTTC
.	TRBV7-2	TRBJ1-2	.	CASSLASRGSNYGYTF	TGTGCCAGCAGCTTAGCTTCCCGGGGTTCCAACTATGGCTACACCTTC
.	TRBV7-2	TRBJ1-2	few	CASSPYMGSTAQGGYTF	TGTGCCAGCAGCCCCTATATGGGTTCGACAGCCCAGGGTGGCTACACCTTC
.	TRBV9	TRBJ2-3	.	CASSVNSANTQYF	TGTGCCAGCAGCGTAAATTCCGCGAATACGCAGTATTTT
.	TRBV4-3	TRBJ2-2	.	CASSQEGRGGELFF	TGCGCCAGCAGCCAAGAGGGGCGGGGTGGGGAGCTGTTTTTT
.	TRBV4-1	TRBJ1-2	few	CASSQGRIGWGYTF	TGCGCCAGCAGCCAAGGGCGGATCGGATGGGGCTACACCTTC
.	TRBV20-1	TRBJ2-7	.	CSARRVVGQSEQYF	TGCAGTGCTAGAAGGGTTGTAGGGCAATCCGAGCAGTACTTC
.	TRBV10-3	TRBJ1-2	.	CAIRQQGNGYTF	TGTGCCATCAGACAACAGGGTAACGGCTACACCTTC
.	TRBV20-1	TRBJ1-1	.	CSASGTAFF	TGCAGTGCTAGTGGGACGGCTTTCTTT
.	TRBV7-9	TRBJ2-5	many	CASSFVQGIQETQYF	TGTGCCAGCAGCTTCGTGCAGGGGATCCAAGAGACCCAGTACTTC
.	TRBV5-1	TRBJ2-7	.	CASSLNALRYEQYF	TGCGCCAGCAGCTTGAACGCCTTGAGATACGAGCAGTACTTC
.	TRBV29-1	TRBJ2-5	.	CSARGIPSLETQYF	TGCAGCGCCCGAGGGATTCCCTCCTTGGAGACCCAGTACTTC
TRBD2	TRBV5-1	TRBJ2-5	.	CASRPSGGLLETQYF	TGCGCCAGCAGGCCTAGCGGGGGCCTGTTGGAGACCCAGTACTTC
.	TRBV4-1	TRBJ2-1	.	CASSQERSDVQFF	TGCGCCAGCAGCCAAGAACGGTCAGATGTGCAGTTCTTC
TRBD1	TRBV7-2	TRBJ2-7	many	CASSWGQAYEQYF	TGTGCCAGCAGCTGGGGACAGGCCTACGAGCAGTACTTC
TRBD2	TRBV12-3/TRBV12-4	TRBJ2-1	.	CAGSLPAGGPGEQFF	TGTGCCGGCAGTTTACCAGCGGGAGGGCCGGGGGAGCAGTTCTTC
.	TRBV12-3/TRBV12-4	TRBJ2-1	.	CASKAGQGQFF	TGTGCCAGCAAGGCGGGACAAGGGCAGTTCTTC
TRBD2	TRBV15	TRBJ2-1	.	CATADKLAGGYNEQFF	TGTGCCACCGCCGATAAACTAGCGGGAGGGTACAATGAGCAGTTCTTC
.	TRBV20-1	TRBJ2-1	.	CSATKSGAPYNEQFF	TGCAGTGCTACCAAGTCAGGGGCCCCCTACAATGAGCAGTTCTTC
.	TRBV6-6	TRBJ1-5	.	CASQTTGAYNQPQHF	TGTGCCAGCCAAACGACCGGGGCGTACAATCAGCCCCAGCATTTT
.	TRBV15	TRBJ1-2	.	CATSLRKTEGYTF	TGTGCCACCAGCTTACGAAAGACAGAGGGCTACACCTTC
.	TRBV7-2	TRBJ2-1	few	CASSLTTVPNEQFF	TGTGCCAGCAGCTTAACGACAGTCCCCAATGAGCAGTTCTTC
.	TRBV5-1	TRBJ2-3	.	CASSLGGPPDTQYF	TGCGCCAGCAGCTTGGGCGGCCCCCCGGATACGCAGTATTTT
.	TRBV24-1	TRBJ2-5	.	CATSHGRNAEERAQYF	TGTGCCACCAGTCATGGCCGGAATGCGGAAGAGAGGGCCCAGTACTTC
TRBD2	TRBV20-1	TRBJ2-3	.	CSARDGGDSYTDTQYF	TGCAGTGCTAGAGATGGGGGGGATTCTTACACAGATACGCAGTATTTT
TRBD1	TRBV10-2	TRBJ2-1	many	CASIRDRDVYNEQFF	TGCGCCAGCATCCGGGACAGGGATGTCTACAATGAGCAGTTCTTC
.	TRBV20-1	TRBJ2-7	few	CSAYRLGTADTYEQYF	TGCAGTGCTTACCGTCTTGGGACGGCCGATACCTACGAGCAGTACTTC
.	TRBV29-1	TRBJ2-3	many	CSVGRTATDTQYF	TGCAGCGTTGGCCGGACAGCCACAGATACGCAGTATTTT
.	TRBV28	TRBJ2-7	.	CASSFVTANYEQYF	TGTGCCAGCAGTTTTGTCACAGCGAATTACGAGCAGTACTTC
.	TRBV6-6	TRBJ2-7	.	CASNSWDPADEQYF	TGTGCCAGCAACTCGTGGGACCCTGCCGACGAGCAGTACTTC
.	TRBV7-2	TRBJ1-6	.	CASSWAPGSPLHF	TGTGCCAGCAGCTGGGCCCCTGGTTCACCCCTCCACTTT
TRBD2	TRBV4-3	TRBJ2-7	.	CASSQDLAGGPSSYEQYF	TGCGCCAGCAGCCAAGATTTAGCGGGAGGCCCAAGCTCCTACGAGCAGTACTTC
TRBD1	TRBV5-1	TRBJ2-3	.	CASSLMPSVGGAFSTDTQYF	TGCGCCAGCAGCTTGATGCCGTCCGTAGGGGGCGCATTTAGCACAGATACGCAGTATTTT
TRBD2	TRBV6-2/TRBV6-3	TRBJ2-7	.	CASSYSISGTPYEQYF	TGTGCCAGCAGTTACTCCATAAGCGGGACGCCCTACGAGCAGTACTTC
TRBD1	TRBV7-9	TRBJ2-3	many	CASSPRDRREYF	TGTGCCAGCAGCCCCCGGGACAGGAGGGAGTATTTT
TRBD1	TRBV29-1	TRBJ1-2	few	CSVRDRADDYTF	TGCAGCGTCCGGGACAGGGCTGATGACTACACCTTC
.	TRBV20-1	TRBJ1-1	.	CSAEPGQHMNTEAFF	TGCAGTGCTGAACCCGGGCAGCACATGAACACTGAAGCTTTCTTT
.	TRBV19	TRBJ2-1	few	CASSTPTVLSSYNEQFF	TGTGCCAGTAGTACCCCGACAGTCCTGAGCTCCTACAATGAGCAGTTCTTC
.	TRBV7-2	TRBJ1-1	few	CASSLDSANTEAFF	TGTGCCAGCAGCTTAGACAGCGCGAACACTGAAGCTTTCTTT
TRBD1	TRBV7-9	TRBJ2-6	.	CAVPRDRGGSGANVLTF	TGTGCCGTCCCGCGGGACAGGGGCGGCTCTGGGGCCAACGTCCTGACTTTC
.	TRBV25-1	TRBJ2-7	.	CASSESGSYEQYF	TGTGCCAGCAGTGAATCAGGCAGCTACGAGCAGTACTTC
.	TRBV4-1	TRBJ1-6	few	CASSQEARASNSPLHF	TGCGCCAGCAGCCAAGAGGCCAGGGCCAGTAATTCACCCCTCCACTTT
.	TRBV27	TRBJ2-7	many	CASSPGPTYEQYF	TGTGCCAGCAGTCCAGGACCTACTTACGAGCAGTACTTC
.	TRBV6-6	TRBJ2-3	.	CASSSWEDRGTDTQYF	TGTGCCAGCAGTTCATGGGAAGACAGAGGCACAGATACGCAGTATTTT
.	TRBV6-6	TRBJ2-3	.	CASHWTTSTDTQYF	TGTGCCAGCCACTGGACGACTAGCACAGATACGCAGTATTTT
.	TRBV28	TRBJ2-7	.	CASSLLRPGSYEQYF	TGTGCCAGCAGTTTACTTCGTCCGGGGAGCTACGAGCAGTACTTC
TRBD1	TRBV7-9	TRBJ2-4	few	CASSLGPGGGIQYF	TGTGCCAGCAGCTTAGGGCCAGGGGGCGGCATTCAGTACTTC
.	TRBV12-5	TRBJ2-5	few	CASGWTQGRQETQYF	TGTGCTAGTGGTTGGACCCAGGGGCGACAAGAGACCCAGTACTTC
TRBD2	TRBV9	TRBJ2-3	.	CASSARGGTSGSKSPTDTQYF	TGTGCCAGCAGCGCGAGGGGGGGGACTAGCGGGAGCAAAAGTCCCACAGATACGCAGTATTTT
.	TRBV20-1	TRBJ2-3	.	CSAFAGLSTDTQYF	TGCAGTGCGTTTGCGGGACTCAGCACAGATACGCAGTATTTT
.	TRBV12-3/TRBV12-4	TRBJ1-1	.	CASSLPFGVRTEAFF	TGTGCCAGCAGTTTACCATTTGGAGTGCGCACTGAAGCTTTCTTT
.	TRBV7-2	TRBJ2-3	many	CASSPPSDTQYF	TGTGCCAGCAGCCCCCCGTCAGATACGCAGTATTTT
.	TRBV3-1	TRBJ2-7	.	CASSLERAAYF	TGTGCCAGCAGCCTGGAGCGTGCGGCGTACTTC
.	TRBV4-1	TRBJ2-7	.	CASSQDSQATLQEQYF	TGCGCCAGCAGCCAAGATTCACAGGCTACCCTCCAGGAGCAGTACTTC